The source of this T cell receptor beta chain is a study of T cell responses to AZD1222 COVID-19 vaccine. Study results and limitations: Clonal diversity was possibly underestimated, and white British individuals and females predominated among donors.

From germline, CDR1 is MDHEN and CDR2 SYDVKM. The CDR3 is 15 residues long. V was pared by 4 bases and J by 0 bases, with 2 bases of the junction left unmatched. Sequencing used immunoSEQ multiplex PCR; TCRdb keeps in-frame clones, though not all of them. This table holds 150,000 or so clones, about 89% found once. In the case of this clone: The antigen is unknown.

The sequence came from an adult in good health. The chain combines TRBV28 with TRBJ2-2; 7 nucleotides match TRBD1. This sample comprised peripheral blood, obtained on day 0 of AZD1222 vaccination. The CDR3 DNA sequence: TGTGCCAGCAGTTCCGGGACAGCGAACACCGGGGAGCTGTTTTTT. Translating it yields CASSSGTANTGELFF.